This TCR beta chain came from a study of cytomegalovirus exposure and HLA in healthy donors. The donors were members of the approximately 120-subject validation cohort (separate from the roughly 680-subject first cohort). Sequencing used immunoSEQ multiplex PCR; TCRdb keeps in-frame clones, though not all of them. The profile shows over 200,000 clones, 88% of them singletons. Notes on the study in general: The authors enumerated around 150 TCR beta chains as linked to cytomegalovirus. Rare sequences made up most TCRs, while some public TCRs were found in many donors. A subsequent analysis found that TCR clusters from the first cohort also tended to co-occur in the roughly 120 validation repertoires, with roughly 95% of cluster scores above 0.

A remark on this clone: Its antigen is undetermined.

Germline V lookup: CDR1 SGHNT, CDR2 YENEEA. This CDR3 is 15 amino acids long. V lost 1 base and J 0 bases, leaving 9 bases between the germline ends. The specimen sequenced was PBMCs. This receptor was obtained from a woman between 18 and 29 years old in good health and CMV-seronegative. The chain has TRBV11-3 and TRBJ2-5; D remains ambiguous. This chain's CDR3 is CASSLGREYQETQYF. Here the CDR3 DNA reads TGTGCCAGCAGCTTAGGTCGAGAGTACCAAGAGACCCAGTACTTC.